The 17 T cell receptor beta chains listed next were all sequenced from one sample in a study of CD8 T cells in ankylosing spondylitis. Study results and limitations: A TCR beta motif of several highly homologous variants appeared characteristic of ankylosing spondylitis blood.

These receptors have no identified antigens. TCRdb used MiXCR to reprocess the 5' RACE reads, holding one entry per CDR3 protein. Here the sample spans about 540,000 distinct CDR3 sequences, roughly 13% being singletons. Sample: blood, either unsorted or a sorted T cell fraction (not recorded which). Every receptor here comes from a male donor with ankylosing spondylitis.

The rearrangement joins TRBV29-1 to TRBJ2-6, with D possibly matching TRBD1 (5 bases). The CDR3 loop spans 16 amino acids. Germline CDR1 SQVTM, CDR2 ANQGSEA. In nucleotides, the CDR3 is TGCAACGCTGCAGGGCCCGAGTTGTACGGGGCCAACGTCCTGACTTTC. Protein sequence: CNAAGPELYGANVLTF. The variable domain in full, completed from reference TRBV29-1 and TRBJ2-6, reads SAVISQKPSRDICQRGTSLTIQCQVDSQVTMMFWYRQQPGQSLTLIATANQGSEATYESGFVIDKFPISRPNLTFSTLTVSNMSPEDSSIYLCNAAGPELYGANVLTFGAGSRLTVL.

The V gene is TRBV11-2, the J gene TRBJ2-7; 7 nucleotides match TRBD2. After removal of 5 bases from V and 6 bases from J, the junction contained 4 bases not matched to a gene. Germline V gene lookup returns CDR1 SGHAT and CDR2 FQNNGV. The CDR3 has 12 residues. CDR3 DNA: TGTGCCAGCAGCCACGGGACTACCGAGCAGTACTTC. It codes for CASSHGTTEQYF.

The chain uses TRBV14 and TRBJ2-1, with unresolved D. Germline CDR1 SGHDN, CDR2 FVKESK. The CDR3 spans 14 residues. The V gene lost 4 bases and the J gene lost 3 bases, with 10 bases spanning the gap. The CDR3 here is CASSPSSLYNEQFF. The CDR3 nucleotides are TGTGCCAGCAGCCCGTCCAGCCTCTACAATGAGCAGTTCTTC.

This clonotype has a count of ten or more. This chain connects TRBV27 to TRBJ1-1, with 7 bases identical to TRBD1. This CDR3 is built from 13 residues. V lost 3 bases to trimming and J lost 4 bases; unmatched junction nucleotides: 2. CDR1 and CDR2 from the germline V gene are MNHEY and SMNVEV (reference sequence). This CDR3 reads CASSFPGGTEAFF. The CDR3 nucleotides read TGTGCCAGCAGTTTCCCAGGGGGCACTGAAGCTTTCTTT.

This clonotype was counted between two and nine times. The chain carries TRBV20-1 and TRBJ2-3; 11 positions match TRBD2. Germline-derived CDR1 and CDR2 are DFQATT and SNEGSKA (reference sequence). The CDR3 sequence is 15 residues long. V was pared by 5 bases and J by 2 bases, with 6 bases of the junction left unmatched. In DNA, the CDR3 is TGCAGTGCTCCGGGACTAGCGGAGTACACAGATACGCAGTATTTT. This codes for CSAPGLAEYTDTQYF.

The V call is TRBV5-1, the J call TRBJ2-3; a weak D match, TRBD1 (6 bases). Trimming shortened V by 0 bases and J by 0 bases, and 11 bases separated the two germline ends. Germline V gene data show CDR1 as SGHRS and CDR2 as YFSETQ. The CDR3 covers 16 residues. This chain's CDR3 is CASSLEGQASTDTQYF. Written as DNA, the CDR3 is TGCGCCAGCAGCTTGGAGGGACAAGCCAGCACAGATACGCAGTATTTT. Full variable domain (missing parts from reference TRBV5-1 and TRBJ2-3): KAGVTQTPRYLIKTRGQQVTLSCSPISGHRSVSWYQQTPGQGLQFLFEYFSETQRNKGNFPGRFSGRQFSNSRSEMNVSTLELGDSALYLCASSLEGQASTDTQYFGPGTRLTVL.

This clonotype has ten or more counts. V and J are TRBV2 and TRBJ2-1; no firm D call. CDR1 and CDR2 (germline): SNHLY, FYNNEI. V was trimmed by 6 bases and J by 4 bases, leaving 1 base between them. The CDR3 length is 10 residues. CDR3 in DNA: TGTGCCAGCAGATACAATGAGCAGTTCTTC. It encodes CASRYNEQFF.

This clonotype was detected a few times. The rearrangement links TRBV29-1 to TRBJ2-7; possibly TRBD2 for D (5 bases). CDR3 size: 13 residues. CDR1 SQVTM and CDR2 ANQGSEA come from the germline V gene. V lost 6 bases to trimming and J lost 6 bases, with 18 bases between them. The CDR3 DNA reads TGCAGCGTCTCCCAAGGACTCCTCAGCGAGCAGTACTTC. It translates to CSVSQGLLSEQYF.

This clonotype appeared many times. V gene TRBV20-1 combines with J gene TRBJ2-3, with 14 bases matching TRBD2. Germline loops: CDR1 DFQATT, CDR2 SNEGSKA (reference sequence). The V and J ends lost 5 bases and 2 bases, in that order; junction bases with no gene match: 6. This CDR3 is 16 amino acids long. In nucleotides, the CDR3 is TGCAGTGCTGCGCCGGGACTAGCGGGAGACACAGATACGCAGTATTTT. Protein sequence: CSAAPGLAGDTDTQYF.

This clonotype was detected a few times. This rearrangement joins TRBV7-2 to TRBJ1-1; D is uncertain. This CDR3 is 13 amino acids long. Trimming cost V 2 bases and J 8 bases, with 12 bases left between them. CDR1 is SGHTA and CDR2 is FQGNSA in the germline V gene. CDR3 sequence (DNA): TGTGCCAGCAGCTTATACCCAGGACCCGAAGCTTTCTTT. Its protein product is CASSLYPGPEAFF. The full variable domain, in which reference TRBV7-2 and TRBJ1-1 provide the parts outside the CDR3, is GAGVSQSPSNKVTEKGKDVELRCDPISGHTALYWYRQSLGQGLEFLIYFQGNSAPDKSGLPSDRFSAERTGGSVSTLTIQRTQQEDSAVYLCASSLYPGPEAFFGQGTRLTVV.

V gene TRBV20-1 combines with J gene TRBJ2-5; a weak D match, TRBD1 (7 bases). From germline, CDR1 is DFQATT and CDR2 SNEGSKA (reference sequence). Trimming removed 4 bases from V and 5 bases from J, with 17 bases in between. The CDR3 length is 14 residues. The CDR3 DNA is TGCAGTGCTAACCCAGGGGGGATGCGGGAGACCCAGTACTTC. It translates to CSANPGGMRETQYF.

This clonotype has only a few counts. The CDR3 here is CASSSSGVPTDTQYF. The CDR3 region has the DNA TGTGCCAGCAGCTCCTCGGGGGTCCCCACAGATACGCAGTATTTT. This chain connects TRBV7-9 to TRBJ2-3; D possibly corresponds to TRBD2 (6 bases). Germline-derived CDR1 and CDR2 are SEHNR and FQNEAQ (reference sequence). There are 15 residues in the CDR3. Trimming cost V 4 bases and J 2 bases, with 13 bases left between them. The whole variable domain, remainder taken from reference TRBV7-9 and TRBJ2-3, is DTGVSQNPRHKITKRGQNVTFRCDPISEHNRLYWYRQTLGQGPEFLTYFQNEAQLEKSRLLSDRFSAERPKGSFSTLEIQRTEQGDSAMYLCASSSSGVPTDTQYFGPGTRLTVL.

This clonotype was seen a few times. The V call is TRBV12-3 or TRBV12-4, the J call TRBJ1-6; D is uncertain. Trimming removed 7 bases from V and 9 bases from J, with 13 bases in between. The CDR3 is 13 residues long. CDR3 sequence (DNA): TGTGCCAGCACGCAGGCCCTGGGTTCACCCCTCCACTTT. Its protein is CASTQALGSPLHF.

This clonotype was found many times. V gene TRBV20-1 combines with J gene TRBJ2-2; 11 nucleotides match TRBD2. The CDR3 has 16 amino acids. Germline loops: CDR1 DFQATT, CDR2 SNEGSKA (reference sequence). Trimming took 5 bases from V and 7 from J; bases not matched to a gene: 12. Written as DNA, the CDR3 is TGCAGTGCTCCTTCGGGGACTAGCGGCGATTTCGGGGAGCTGTTTTTT. It translates to CSAPSGTSGDFGELFF.

This clonotype has a handful of counts. The genes are TRBV29-1 and TRBJ2-1, with a possible D match to TRBD2 (6 bases). Trimming took off 7 bases at V and 10 bases at J, with 17 bases between the two ends. This CDR3 is built from 12 residues. The germline gives CDR1 SQVTM, CDR2 ANQGSEA. The CDR3 DNA reads TGCAGCGGCAGGGAGGTGGGCAGGGAGCAGTTCTTC. Translation: CSGREVGREQFF.

DNA for the CDR3: TGTGCCAGCAGCCACAGCCCCAGTAGCGCCTCCACAGATACGCAGTATTTT. Amino acid sequence: CASSHSPSSASTDTQYF. The genes are TRBV3-1 and TRBJ2-3; tentatively, D is TRBD2 (5 bases). CDR3 length: 17 amino acids. Germline-derived CDR1 and CDR2 are LGHDT and YNNKEL (reference sequence). Trimming took off 3 bases at V and 2 bases at J, with 18 bases between the two ends.

This clonotype has a handful of counts. This rearrangement joins TRBV7-2 to TRBJ1-5, with unresolved D. The CDR3 consists of 16 residues. V dropped 2 bases and J dropped 2 bases, with 13 bases sitting between them. Germline CDR1 is SGHTA and CDR2 is FQGNSA. CDR3 in DNA: TGTGCCAGCAGCTTATCAGCGGGGTTGGGCAATCAGCCCCAGCATTTT. Translated, it gives CASSLSAGLGNQPQHF. The whole variable domain, filled in from reference TRBV7-2 and TRBJ1-5, reads GAGVSQSPSNKVTEKGKDVELRCDPISGHTALYWYRQSLGQGLEFLIYFQGNSAPDKSGLPSDRFSAERTGGSVSTLTIQRTQQEDSAVYLCASSLSAGLGNQPQHFGDGTRLSIL.